This record covers a single T cell receptor (beta chain). The primer mix had 60 Vbeta and 13 Jbeta primers. Libraries were prepared by immunoSEQ multiplex PCR; TCRdb keeps only in-frame clonotypes and omits some of them. This table holds some 240,000 clones, around 73% found once. This sample is drawn from a study of cytomegalovirus exposure and HLA in healthy donors. CDR3 length: 14 amino acids. Germline V CDR1 and CDR2: SQVTM, ANQGSEA. Trimming pared 7 bases from V and 0 bases from J, leaving 13 bases between. The sequence came from a male donor in good health and CMV-seronegative. The sequenced material came from PBMCs. This chain connects TRBV29-1 to TRBJ1-3; D may be TRBD1 (5 bases). Written as DNA, the CDR3 is TGCAGCGCGCACACGGGGGGCTCTGGAAACACCATATATTTT. It translates to CSAHTGGSGNTIYF. The whole variable domain, remainder taken from reference TRBV29-1 and TRBJ1-3, is SAVISQKPSRDICQRGTSLTIQCQVDSQVTMMFWYRQQPGQSLTLIATANQGSEATYESGFVIDKFPISRPNLTFSTLTVSNMSPEDSSIYLCSAHTGGSGNTIYFGEGSWLTVV.